The clone carrying this T cell receptor (beta chain) was found once. The data originate from a study of blood T cell repertoires in COVID-19. On the study more broadly: Both acute and convalescent COVID-19 samples were obtained from the United States, Italy and Spain.

CDR1 is KGHSH, CDR2 LQKENI, per germline. The CDR3 length is 14 residues. The ends were cut back, 2 bases at V and 7 bases at J, with 14 bases in the middle. Clones were sequenced by immunoSEQ multiplex PCR, and TCRdb holds only the in-frame ones, with some missing. The table lists about 230,000 clones, more than 80% of them singletons. The origin of this receptor is a young man with COVID-19, enrolled during active disease. The chain links TRBV18 to TRBJ1-2, with D perhaps matching TRBD1 (5 bases). Sequencing was carried out using peripheral blood. The CDR3 DNA follows: TGTGCCAGCTCACCAAGTGACAGAAACCGTGGCTACACCTTC. Its protein product is CASSPSDRNRGYTF.